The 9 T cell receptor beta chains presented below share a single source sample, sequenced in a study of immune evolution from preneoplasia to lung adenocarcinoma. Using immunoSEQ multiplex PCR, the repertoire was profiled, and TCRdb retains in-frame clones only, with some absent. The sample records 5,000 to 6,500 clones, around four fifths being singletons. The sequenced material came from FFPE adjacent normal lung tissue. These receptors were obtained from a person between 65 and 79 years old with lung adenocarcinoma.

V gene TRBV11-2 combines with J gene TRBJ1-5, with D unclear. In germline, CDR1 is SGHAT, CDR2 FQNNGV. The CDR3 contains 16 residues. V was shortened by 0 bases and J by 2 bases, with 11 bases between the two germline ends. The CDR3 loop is CASSLEYGYGNQPQHF. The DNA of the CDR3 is TGTGCCAGCAGCTTAGAATACGGGTACGGCAATCAGCCCCAGCATTTT.

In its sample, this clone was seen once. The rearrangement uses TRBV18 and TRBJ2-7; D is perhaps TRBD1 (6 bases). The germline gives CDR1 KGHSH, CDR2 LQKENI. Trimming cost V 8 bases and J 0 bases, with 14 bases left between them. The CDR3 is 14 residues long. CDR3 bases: TGTGCCAGCCTCACAGGGAGTGACTCCTACGAGCAGTACTTC. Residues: CASLTGSDSYEQYF.

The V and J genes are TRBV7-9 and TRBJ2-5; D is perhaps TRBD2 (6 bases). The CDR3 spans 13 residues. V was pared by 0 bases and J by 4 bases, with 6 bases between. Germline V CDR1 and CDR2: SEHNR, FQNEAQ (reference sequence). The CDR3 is CASSLAGGETQYF. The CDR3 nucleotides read TGTGCCAGCAGCTTAGCGGGGGGAGAGACCCAGTACTTC.

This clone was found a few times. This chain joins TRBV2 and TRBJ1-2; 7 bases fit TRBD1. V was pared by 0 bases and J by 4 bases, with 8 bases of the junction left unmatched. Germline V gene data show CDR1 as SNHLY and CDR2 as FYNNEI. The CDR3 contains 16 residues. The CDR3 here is CASSEAIPGGPYGYTF. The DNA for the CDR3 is TGTGCCAGCAGTGAAGCTATCCCAGGGGGACCCTATGGCTACACCTTC.

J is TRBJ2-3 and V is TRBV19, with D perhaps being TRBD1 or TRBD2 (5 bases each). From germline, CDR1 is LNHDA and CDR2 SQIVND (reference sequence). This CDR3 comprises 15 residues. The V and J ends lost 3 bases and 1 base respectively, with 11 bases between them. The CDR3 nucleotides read TGTGCCAGTAGTATGCTCCGGGGCGGCACAGATACGCAGTATTTT. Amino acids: CASSMLRGGTDTQYF.

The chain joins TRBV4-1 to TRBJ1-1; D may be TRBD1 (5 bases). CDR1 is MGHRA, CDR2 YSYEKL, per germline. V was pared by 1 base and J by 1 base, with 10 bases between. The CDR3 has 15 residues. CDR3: CASSQADGGNTEAFF. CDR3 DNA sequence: TGCGCCAGCAGCCAAGCGGACGGGGGGAACACTGAAGCTTTCTTT.

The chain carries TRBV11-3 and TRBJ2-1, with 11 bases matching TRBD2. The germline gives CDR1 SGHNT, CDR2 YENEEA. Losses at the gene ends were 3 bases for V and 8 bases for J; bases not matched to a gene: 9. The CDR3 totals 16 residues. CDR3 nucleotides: TGTGCCAGCAGCTTGGGGACTAGCGGCTTTATGGATGAGCAGTTCTTC. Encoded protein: CASSLGTSGFMDEQFF.

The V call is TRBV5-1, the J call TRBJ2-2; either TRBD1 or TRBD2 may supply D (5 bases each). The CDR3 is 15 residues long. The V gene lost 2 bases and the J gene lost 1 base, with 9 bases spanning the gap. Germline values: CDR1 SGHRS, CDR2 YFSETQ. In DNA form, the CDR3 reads TGCGCCAGCAGCTTCGAGGGGAGGAACACCGGGGAGCTGTTTTTT. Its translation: CASSFEGRNTGELFF. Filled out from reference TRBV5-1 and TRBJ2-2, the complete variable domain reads KAGVTQTPRYLIKTRGQQVTLSCSPISGHRSVSWYQQTPGQGLQFLFEYFSETQRNKGNFPGRFSGRQFSNSRSEMNVSTLELGDSALYLCASSFEGRNTGELFFGEGSRLTVL.

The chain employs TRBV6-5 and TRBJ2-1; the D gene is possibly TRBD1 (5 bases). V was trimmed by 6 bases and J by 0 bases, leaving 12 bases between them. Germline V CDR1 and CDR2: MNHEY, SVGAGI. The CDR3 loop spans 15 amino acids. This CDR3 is CASSVTESSYNEQFF. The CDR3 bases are TGTGCCAGCAGCGTGACAGAGAGCTCCTACAATGAGCAGTTCTTC.